This TCR beta chain was sequenced for a study of shared clonotypes between healthy human individuals. Germline assignment: CDR1 SGHVS and CDR2 FNYEAQ. Trimming pared 1 base from V and 0 bases from J, leaving 6 bases between. This CDR3 contains 14 residues. The assay was run at deep level. Clones were sequenced by immunoSEQ multiplex PCR, and TCRdb holds only the in-frame ones, with some missing. The repertoire holds around 530,000 clones, with around 81% as singletons. The TCR originated in a woman between 40 and 55 years old in good health. Some clones in this sample may be carry-over from other donors' samples. The rearrangement uses TRBV7-6 and TRBJ1-1; TRBD1 is a possible D gene (5 bases). Input material: PBMCs. The CDR3 loop reads CASSLGGMNTEAFF. In DNA form, the CDR3 reads TGTGCCAGCAGCTTAGGGGGCATGAACACTGAAGCTTTCTTT.